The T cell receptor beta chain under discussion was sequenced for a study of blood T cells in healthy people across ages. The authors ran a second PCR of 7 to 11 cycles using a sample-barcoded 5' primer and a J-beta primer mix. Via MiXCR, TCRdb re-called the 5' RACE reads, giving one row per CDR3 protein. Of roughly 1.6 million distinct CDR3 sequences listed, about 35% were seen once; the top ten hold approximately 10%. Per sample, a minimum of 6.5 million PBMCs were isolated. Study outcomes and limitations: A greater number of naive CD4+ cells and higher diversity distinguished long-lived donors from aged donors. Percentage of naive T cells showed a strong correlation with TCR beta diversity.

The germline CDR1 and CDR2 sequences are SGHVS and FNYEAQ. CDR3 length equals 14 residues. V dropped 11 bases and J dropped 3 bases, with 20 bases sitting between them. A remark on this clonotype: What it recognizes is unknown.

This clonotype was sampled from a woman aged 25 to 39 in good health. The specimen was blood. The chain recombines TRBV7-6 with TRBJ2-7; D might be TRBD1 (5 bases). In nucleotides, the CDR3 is TGTGCCCGTGGTAGGGGCCTCCCCCTCTACGAGCAGTACTTC. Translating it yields CARGRGLPLYEQYF.